Shown below are 9 T cell receptor beta chains from a single sample sequenced in a study of T cells after yellow fever vaccination. TCRdb ran MiXCR on the 5' RACE reads and lists one entry per CDR3 protein. The table has 200,000 to 250,000 distinct CDR3 sequences, less than 8.5% seen once. Sequenced material: CD4+ T cells sorted from PBMCs, taken 15 days after the yellow fever booster vaccination. These TCRs come from a man aged 25 to 45 who received the YFV17D yellow fever vaccine.

This chain uses TRBV27 with TRBJ2-7; a possible D gene is TRBD1 (7 bases). Germline CDR1 and CDR2: MNHEY and SMNVEV (reference sequence). The V end was cut by 6 bases, the J end by 8 bases, with 11 bases between. This CDR3 has 11 residues. CDR3 loop: CASSQGGKQYF. In DNA, the CDR3 is TGTGCCAGCAGCCAGGGGGGAAAGCAGTACTTC.

This clonotype has just a few counts. The chain joins TRBV25-1 to TRBJ2-1; D is unclear. Germline V lookup: CDR1 MGHDK, CDR2 SYGVNS. Trimming shortened V by 4 bases and J by 4 bases, and 8 bases separated the two germline ends. CDR3 length: 13 amino acids. The CDR3: CASSGFEYNEQFF. The CDR3 region has the DNA TGTGCCAGCAGTGGGTTCGAGTACAATGAGCAGTTCTTC.

This clonotype has ten or more counts. CDR3 DNA sequence: TGTGCCAGCAGCCAAGCACCGGGAGGGTTGTGGAATGAGCAGTTCTTC. Its translation is CASSQAPGGLWNEQFF. The rearrangement joins TRBV3-1 to TRBJ2-1, with 8 bases lining up with TRBD2. The length of the CDR3 is 16 residues. The germline V gene encodes CDR1 LGHDT and CDR2 YNNKEL (reference sequence). J was trimmed by 7 bases and V by 1 base; bases with no gene match: 9.

The V and J genes are TRBV11-1 and TRBJ2-1, with 8 bases that match TRBD2. Per the germline V gene, CDR1 is SGHAT and CDR2 is FQDESV (reference sequence). V was clipped by 5 bases and J by 1 base; unmatched bases: 16. The CDR3 sequence is 19 residues long. The CDR3 DNA sequence: TGTGCCAGCAGCGTAGACGCTGGAGTAGCGGGAATATCCTACAATGAGCAGTTCTTC. Its translation: CASSVDAGVAGISYNEQFF. Full variable domain (remainder filled in from reference TRBV11-1 and TRBJ2-1): EAEVAQSPRYKITEKSQAVAFWCDPISGHATLYWYRQILGQGPELLVQFQDESVVDDSQLPKDRFSAERLKGVDSTLKIQPAELGDSAMYLCASSVDAGVAGISYNEQFFGPGTRLTVL.

This chain uses TRBV21-1 with TRBJ2-7. TRBV21-1 is shown as a pseudogene. This CDR3 has 14 amino acids. The CDR3 region is CANPQRGWAYEQYF. As DNA, the CDR3 is TGTGCCAACCCACAACGGGGATGGGCCTACGAGCAGTACTTC.

This clonotype came up a few times. The J gene is TRBJ2-7, the V gene TRBV12-3 or TRBV12-4; D possibly corresponds to TRBD2 (6 bases). This CDR3 is 14 amino acids long. Trimming cost V 5 bases and J 5 bases, with 16 bases left between them. This CDR3 is CASSQGGGLHEQYF. For the CDR3, the DNA is TGTGCCAGCAGTCAGGGAGGAGGGCTCCACGAGCAGTACTTC.

This clonotype showed up many times. This chain connects TRBV20-1 to TRBJ2-1; D not resolved. From germline, CDR1 is DFQATT and CDR2 SNEGSKA (reference sequence). The length of the CDR3 is 12 residues. The V end lost 3 bases, the J end lost 5 bases, and 8 bases lay between the germline ends. The CDR3 sequence: CSASLADNEQFF. The CDR3 nucleotides read TGCAGTGCTAGTCTCGCTGACAATGAGCAGTTCTTC.

The chain has TRBV7-2 and TRBJ2-1; the D gene is possibly TRBD2 (6 bases). This CDR3 comprises 15 residues. The V gene lost 4 bases and the J gene lost 0 bases, with 10 bases spanning the gap. CDR1 and CDR2 from the germline V gene are SGHTA and FQGNSA. The CDR3, as DNA: TGTGCCAGCAGCTATAGCGGTAGCTCCTACAATGAGCAGTTCTTC. It yields the protein CASSYSGSSYNEQFF.

The chain carries TRBV18 and TRBJ1-5; D may be TRBD1 (5 bases). The CDR3 length is 16 residues. V was pared by 2 bases and J by 2 bases, with 13 bases between. Per germline, CDR1 KGHSH and CDR2 LQKENI. The CDR3 loop reads CASSPGQGGGNQPQHF. The CDR3 nucleotides read TGTGCCAGCTCACCAGGGCAGGGAGGGGGCAATCAGCCCCAGCATTTT.